The 30 T cell receptor beta chains presented below share a single source sample, sequenced in a study of blood T cell repertoires in COVID-19. TCRdb's copy holds only in-frame clones and misses some; the assay was immunoSEQ multiplex PCR. The sample has over 150,000 clones, around 85% seen once. The sequencing input was peripheral blood. The receptors originated from a man between 25 and 39 years old with acute or convalescent COVID-19.

The chain employs TRBV30 and TRBJ2-7, with 9 bases identical to TRBD2. Germline V gene sequence: CDR1 GTSNPN, CDR2 SVGIG (reference sequence). The CDR3 loop spans 15 amino acids. Losses at the gene ends were 0 bases for V and 3 bases for J; bases not matched to a gene: 6. CDR3 region: CAWSVVLAGVYEQYF. The CDR3, as DNA: TGTGCCTGGAGTGTAGTTTTAGCGGGAGTCTACGAGCAGTACTTC.

Only one count was recorded for this clone. This chain joins TRBV6-5 and TRBJ2-3; 8 bases map to TRBD2. The trim removed 7 bases at V and 3 bases at J, leaving 9 bases unmatched. The germline CDR1 and CDR2 sequences are MNHEY and SVGAGI. CDR3 size: 15 residues. CDR3 loop: CASTSSGRRTDTQYF. The CDR3 coding sequence is TGTGCCAGCACCAGCAGCGGGAGAAGGACAGATACGCAGTATTTT.

V and J are TRBV6-6 and TRBJ2-7, with 10 bases aligning to TRBD1. CDR3 length equals 15 residues. Trimming at V came to 0 bases and at J to 6 bases, leaving 5 bases not matched to a gene. The germline V gene encodes CDR1 MNHNY and CDR2 SVGAGI (reference sequence). The chain's CDR3 is CASSYSGQGIAEQYF. CDR3 bases: TGTGCCAGCAGTTACTCGGGACAGGGGATTGCCGAGCAGTACTTC.

This sequence joins TRBV5-5 and TRBJ2-4; D unresolved. This CDR3 is 14 amino acids long. CDR1 is SGHKS and CDR2 is YYEKEE in the germline V gene (reference sequence). V was trimmed by 5 bases and J by 1 base, leaving 10 bases between them. CDR3 protein: CASSLDGAKNIQYF. CDR3 coding DNA: TGTGCCAGCAGTCTAGACGGGGCCAAAAACATTCAGTACTTC.

The chain carries TRBV24-1 and TRBJ1-5; the match to TRBD1 covers 7 bases. V was clipped by 2 bases and J by 11 bases; unmatched bases: 11. Germline CDR1 KGHDR, CDR2 SFDVKD. This CDR3 is 15 amino acids long. The CDR3 protein is CATSDSRTGSWAQHF. CDR3 in DNA: TGTGCCACCAGTGATTCCCGGACAGGCTCGTGGGCCCAGCATTTT.

The rearrangement links TRBV15 to TRBJ1-4; a possible D gene is TRBD1 (6 bases). This CDR3 spans 16 amino acids. Deletions cut 1 base from V and 0 bases from J, with 9 bases between. Per the germline V gene, CDR1 is LNHNV and CDR2 is YYDKDF (reference sequence). CDR3 DNA: TGTGCCACCAGCAGAGTCCGGACAGCAACTAATGAAAAACTGTTTTTT. It specifies CATSRVRTATNEKLFF.

The chain is built from TRBV6-5 and TRBJ1-6; D is unresolved. V gave up 0 bases and J gave up 6 bases, with 12 bases separating them. In germline, CDR1 is MNHEY, CDR2 SVGAGI. The CDR3 extends over 16 amino acids. CDR3 nucleotides: TGTGCCAGCAGTTACTCTCTTTGGGCAGCTAATTCACCCCTCCACTTT. Translated: CASSYSLWAANSPLHF.

There are a few counts of this clone. This rearrangement joins TRBV13 to TRBJ1-1; 8 positions agree with TRBD1. J gave up 8 bases and V 6 bases, and 8 bases lay outside the gene matches. Per germline, CDR1 PRHDT and CDR2 FYEKMQ (reference sequence). This CDR3 comprises 13 residues. In DNA, the CDR3 is TGTGCCAGCAGACCCGGACAGGGACGAGAAGCTTTCTTT. This sequence encodes CASRPGQGREAFF.

The chain has TRBV10-1 and TRBJ1-2; D is undetermined. Trimming cost V 2 bases and J 0 bases, with 16 bases left between them. Germline V lookup: CDR1 WNHNN, CDR2 SYGVQD (reference sequence). The CDR3 runs to 17 residues. The CDR3 bases are TGCGCCAGCAGTGAGGGCCGTGCGGGTCCAGCTAACTATGGCTACACCTTC. Translated, it gives CASSEGRAGPANYGYTF.

This clone appeared once. This chain connects TRBV6-2 or TRBV6-3 to TRBJ2-1; 9 bases map to TRBD2. The CDR3 totals 16 residues. Looked up from germline, CDR1 is MNHEY and CDR2 is SVGEGT. Trimming at V came to 0 bases and at J to 4 bases, leaving 4 bases not matched to a gene. This CDR3 is CASSYSDSGGYNEQFF. In DNA, the CDR3 is TGTGCCAGCAGTTACTCGGACAGCGGGGGGTACAATGAGCAGTTCTTC.

This clone was detected once. This chain joins TRBV11-2 and TRBJ1-2; the D is unclear. The CDR3 has 15 residues. V lost 4 bases and J lost 0, with 12 bases in between. Germline V gene sequence: CDR1 SGHAT, CDR2 FQNNGV. Here the CDR3 reads CASSSHGVANYGYTF. In DNA form, the CDR3 reads TGTGCCAGCAGCTCTCACGGGGTGGCTAACTATGGCTACACCTTC.

This clone was found a few times. This chain uses TRBV6-5 with TRBJ2-6; 7 nucleotides line up with TRBD1. The germline V gene has CDR1 MNHEY and CDR2 SVGAGI. J lost 2 bases, V lost 6 bases, and 4 bases had no gene match. This CDR3 comprises 15 residues. For the CDR3, the DNA is TGTGCCAGCAGGAAACAGGGGCCTGGGGCCAACGTCCTGACTTTC. Translating it yields CASRKQGPGANVLTF.

This clone appeared a single time. The J gene is TRBJ2-3, the V gene TRBV6-6; maybe TRBD1 (5 bases). Germline CDR1 MNHNY, CDR2 SVGAGI (reference sequence). The V end was cut by 6 bases, the J end by 0 bases, with 10 bases between. The length of the CDR3 is 14 residues. The CDR3 coding sequence is TGTGCCAGCAGACTCCAGGGTAGCACAGATACGCAGTATTTT. It encodes CASRLQGSTDTQYF.

J is TRBJ1-3 and V is TRBV5-1; 7 bases fit TRBD1. J gave up 0 bases and V 4 bases, and 4 bases lay outside the gene matches. Germline loops: CDR1 SGHRS, CDR2 YFSETQ. The CDR3 contains 15 residues. DNA of the CDR3: TGCGCCAGCAGCGTAGGGACAGCCTCTGGAAACACCATATATTTT. Encoded protein: CASSVGTASGNTIYF. The whole variable domain, remainder taken from reference TRBV5-1 and TRBJ1-3, is KAGVTQTPRYLIKTRGQQVTLSCSPISGHRSVSWYQQTPGQGLQFLFEYFSETQRNKGNFPGRFSGRQFSNSRSEMNVSTLELGDSALYLCASSVGTASGNTIYFGEGSWLTVV.

The V gene is TRBV7-6, the J gene TRBJ2-4, with 8 bases fitting TRBD2. CDR1 SGHVS and CDR2 FNYEAQ come from the germline V gene. Losses at the gene ends were 0 bases for V and 7 bases for J; bases not matched to a gene: 5. The CDR3 runs 15 residues. Here the CDR3 reads CASSLARGRSNIQYF. CDR3 nucleotide sequence: TGTGCCAGCAGCTTAGCCCGCGGGAGGTCGAACATTCAGTACTTC.

V and J are TRBV6-1 and TRBJ2-6; D gene unclear. This CDR3 is built from 15 residues. Germline assignment: CDR1 MNHNS and CDR2 SASEGT. The V end lost 3 bases, the J end lost 0 bases, and 6 bases lay between the germline ends. The CDR3 loop reads CASSDRGSGANVLTF. In DNA, the CDR3 is TGTGCCAGCAGTGATCGCGGCTCTGGGGCCAACGTCCTGACTTTC.

This chain uses TRBV6-5 with TRBJ1-1, with D hard to call. The CDR3 sequence is 13 residues long. Germline CDR1 and CDR2: MNHEY and SVGAGI. V gave up 4 bases and J gave up 10 bases, with 16 bases separating them. CDR3 residues: CASSLILSEGAFF. The CDR3 region has the DNA TGTGCCAGCAGTTTGATATTGTCGGAGGGAGCTTTCTTT.

This clone was counted only a few times. The gene calls are TRBV7-9 and TRBJ1-1, with D uncertain. With 1 base removed from V and 10 bases from J, the gap between germline ends came to 13 bases. The CDR3 is made up of 13 amino acids. Germline-derived CDR1 and CDR2 are SEHNR and FQNEAQ (reference sequence). The CDR3 sequence is CASSLDSGSRAFF. DNA for the CDR3: TGTGCCAGCAGCTTAGACTCAGGCTCCCGAGCTTTCTTT.

V usage is TRBV18 and J usage is TRBJ2-1; D possibly corresponds to TRBD1 (5 bases). The CDR3 sequence is 11 residues long. Germline V gives CDR1 KGHSH, CDR2 LQKENI. The V gene lost 7 bases and the J gene lost 9 bases, with 10 bases spanning the gap. The CDR3 loop reads CASLARGEQFF. The CDR3 coding sequence is TGTGCCAGCTTAGCAAGGGGTGAGCAGTTCTTC.

This clone has just one count. V and J are TRBV3-1 (or the pseudogene TRBV3-2) and TRBJ1-6; 7 nucleotides agree with TRBD1. The length of the CDR3 is 15 residues. Germline lookup yields CDR1 LGHDT and CDR2 YNNKEL (reference sequence). J was trimmed by 8 bases and V by 1 base; bases with no gene match: 5. The CDR3 spells CASSQVTGSYSPLHF. Here the CDR3 DNA reads TGTGCCAGCAGCCAAGTGACAGGGTCGTATTCACCCCTCCACTTT.

The V and J genes are TRBV7-3 and TRBJ2-1; D is undetermined. The CDR3 loop spans 14 amino acids. The V end was cut by 1 base, the J end by 9 bases, with 13 bases between. Germline-derived CDR1 and CDR2 are SGHTA and FQGTGA. CDR3 nucleotide sequence: TGTGCCAGCAGCTTAAATCGAGGATACGGTGAGCAGTTCTTC. It encodes CASSLNRGYGEQFF.

The V and J genes are TRBV24-1 and TRBJ2-2; 10 nucleotides agree with TRBD2. The CDR3 totals 15 residues. V trimming: 7 bases; J trimming: 7 bases; junction bases outside the gene matches: 8. The germline gives CDR1 KGHDR, CDR2 SFDVKD. CDR3 DNA: TGTGCCACCAGGCCCGGGACTAGCGTTAACGGGGAGCTGTTTTTT. This sequence encodes CATRPGTSVNGELFF.

V gene TRBV4-2 combines with J gene TRBJ2-7; no clear D gene. The CDR3 has 16 amino acids. Germline V gene lookup returns CDR1 LGHNA and CDR2 YNFKEQ. Trimming shortened V by 0 bases and J by 5 bases, and 17 bases separated the two germline ends. CDR3 nucleotide sequence: TGTGCCAGCAGCCAAGATGTTGCCGGCAGGTCGGACGAGCAGTACTTC. It encodes CASSQDVAGRSDEQYF.

This clone was seen once. The J gene is TRBJ1-4, the V gene TRBV9; 9 bases line up with TRBD1. The CDR3 spans 16 residues. The germline gives CDR1 SGDLS, CDR2 YYNGEE. The J segment lost 4 bases and the V segment lost 3 bases, leaving 7 bases of the junction unmatched. The CDR3, as DNA: TGTGCCAGCAGCGGTGGGACAGGGCAGTATAATGAAAAACTGTTTTTT. Amino acids: CASSGGTGQYNEKLFF.

The chain couples TRBV18 to TRBJ2-4; 11 bases line up with TRBD1. Trimming took 2 bases from V and 1 from J; bases not matched to a gene: 1. The germline CDR1 and CDR2 sequences are KGHSH and LQKENI. This CDR3 is built from 16 residues. CDR3 in amino acids: CASSPGTGGAKNIQYF. CDR3 DNA: TGTGCCAGCTCACCAGGGACAGGGGGGGCCAAAAACATTCAGTACTTC.

The chain carries TRBV11-2 and TRBJ2-7, with D maybe TRBD2 (5 bases). The CDR3 has 13 amino acids. The germline V gene encodes CDR1 SGHAT and CDR2 FQNNGV. V was cut by 8 bases and J by 0 bases, with 11 bases left in between. Here the CDR3 reads CASRFGSSYEQYF. The CDR3, as DNA: TGTGCCAGCCGTTTTGGGAGCTCCTACGAGCAGTACTTC.

The V gene is TRBV24-1, the J gene TRBJ2-7; a weak D match, TRBD1 (5 bases). This CDR3 spans 13 amino acids. Germline assignment: CDR1 KGHDR and CDR2 SFDVKD. V dropped 5 bases and J dropped 3 bases, with 10 bases sitting between them. The CDR3 nucleotides read TGTGCCACCAGTGCAGGACAACTCTACGAGCAGTACTTC. Amino acids: CATSAGQLYEQYF.

V and J are TRBV14 and TRBJ2-7; a weak D match, TRBD2 (6 bases). Germline CDR1 is SGHDN and CDR2 is FVKESK. The V end lost 4 bases, the J end lost 0 bases, and 13 bases lay between the germline ends. This CDR3 contains 15 residues. This chain's CDR3 is CASSPLAAYSYEQYF. In nucleotides, the CDR3 is TGTGCCAGCAGCCCTTTAGCGGCCTACTCCTACGAGCAGTACTTC.

CDR3 loop: CAFRGGQGANTGELFF. The CDR3, as DNA: TGTGCCTTCCGGGGGGGACAGGGTGCGAACACCGGGGAGCTGTTTTTT. The chain recombines TRBV30 with TRBJ2-2; a possible D gene is TRBD1 (9 bases). This CDR3 has 16 residues. CDR1 and CDR2 (germline): GTSNPN, SVGIG (reference sequence). Trimming cost V 7 bases and J 0 bases, with 18 bases left between them.

CDR3 in amino acids: CASSSFDREKNYEQYF. Written as DNA, the CDR3 is TGTGCCAGCAGTTCCTTTGACAGGGAGAAGAATTATGAGCAGTACTTC. The chain is built from TRBV2 and TRBJ2-7; 7 nucleotides align to TRBD1. CDR1 SNHLY and CDR2 FYNNEI come from the germline V gene. This CDR3 region has 16 residues. J lost 7 bases, V lost 5 bases, and 17 bases had no gene match.